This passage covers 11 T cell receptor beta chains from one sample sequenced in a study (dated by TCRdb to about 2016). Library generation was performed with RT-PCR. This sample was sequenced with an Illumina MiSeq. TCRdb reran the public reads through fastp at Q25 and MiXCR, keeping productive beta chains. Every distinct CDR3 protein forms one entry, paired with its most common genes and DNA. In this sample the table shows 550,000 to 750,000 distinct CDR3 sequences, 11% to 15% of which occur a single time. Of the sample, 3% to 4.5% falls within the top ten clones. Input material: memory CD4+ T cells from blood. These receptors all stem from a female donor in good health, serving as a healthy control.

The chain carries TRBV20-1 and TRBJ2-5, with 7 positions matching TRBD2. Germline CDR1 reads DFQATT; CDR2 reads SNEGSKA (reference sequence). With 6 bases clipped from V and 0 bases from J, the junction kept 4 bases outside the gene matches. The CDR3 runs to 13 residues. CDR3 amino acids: CSAPRGNQETQYF. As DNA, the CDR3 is TGCAGTGCGCCGCGGGGGAACCAAGAGACCCAGTACTTC.

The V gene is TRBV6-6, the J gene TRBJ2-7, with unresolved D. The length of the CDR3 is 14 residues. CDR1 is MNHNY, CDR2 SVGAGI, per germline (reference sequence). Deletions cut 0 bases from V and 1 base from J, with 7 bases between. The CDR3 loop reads CASSYSEGSYEQYF. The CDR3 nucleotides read TGTGCCAGCAGTTACTCGGAAGGGTCCTACGAGCAGTACTTC.

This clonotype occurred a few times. CDR3 bases: TGTGCCAGCAGTTTTATCCCCCTGGGCAGCGATGGCTACACCTTC. This codes for CASSFIPLGSDGYTF. The chain uses TRBV12-3 or TRBV12-4 and TRBJ1-2; D not resolved. The CDR3 is 15 residues long. Trimming left V 3 bases short and J 6 bases short, with 17 bases between.

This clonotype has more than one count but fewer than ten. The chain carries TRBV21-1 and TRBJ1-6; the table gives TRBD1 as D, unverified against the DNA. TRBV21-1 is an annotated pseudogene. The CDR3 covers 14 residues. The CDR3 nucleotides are TGTGCCACAAACAGGGGGCCGGTGAATTCACCCCTCCACTTT. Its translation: CATNRGPVNSPLHF.

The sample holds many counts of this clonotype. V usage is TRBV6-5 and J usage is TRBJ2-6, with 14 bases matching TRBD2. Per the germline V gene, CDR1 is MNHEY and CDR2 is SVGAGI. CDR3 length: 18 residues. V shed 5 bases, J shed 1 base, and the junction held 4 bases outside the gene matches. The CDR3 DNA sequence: TGTGCCAGCAGTGGGACTAGCGGGAGCCCATCTGGGGCCAACGTCCTGACTTTC. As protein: CASSGTSGSPSGANVLTF.

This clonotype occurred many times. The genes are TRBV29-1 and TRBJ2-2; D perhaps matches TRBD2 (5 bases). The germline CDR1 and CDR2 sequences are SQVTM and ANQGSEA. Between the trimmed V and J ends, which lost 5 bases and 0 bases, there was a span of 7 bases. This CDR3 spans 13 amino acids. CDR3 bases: TGCAGCGTTCGGGGTTCGAACACCGGGGAGCTGTTTTTT. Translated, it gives CSVRGSNTGELFF.

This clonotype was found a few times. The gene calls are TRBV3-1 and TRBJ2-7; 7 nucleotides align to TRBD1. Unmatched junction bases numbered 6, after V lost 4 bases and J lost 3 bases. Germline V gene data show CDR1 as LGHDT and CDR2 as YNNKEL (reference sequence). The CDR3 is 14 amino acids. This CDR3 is CASSPNGQDYEQYF. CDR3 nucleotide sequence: TGTGCCAGCAGCCCAAACGGACAGGACTACGAGCAGTACTTC.

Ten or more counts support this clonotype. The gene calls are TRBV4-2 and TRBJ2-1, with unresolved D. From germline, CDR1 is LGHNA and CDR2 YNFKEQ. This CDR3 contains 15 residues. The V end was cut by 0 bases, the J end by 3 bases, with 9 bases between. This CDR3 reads CASSQEGSSYNEQFF. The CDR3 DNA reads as TGTGCCAGCAGCCAAGAAGGTAGCAGCTACAATGAGCAGTTCTTC.

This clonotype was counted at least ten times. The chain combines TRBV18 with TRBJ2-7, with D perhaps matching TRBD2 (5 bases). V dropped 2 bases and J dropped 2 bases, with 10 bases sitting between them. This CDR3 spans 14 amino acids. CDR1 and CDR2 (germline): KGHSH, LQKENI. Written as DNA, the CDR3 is TGTGCCAGCTCACCAGAGGGCATTCCCTACGAGCAGTACTTC. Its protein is CASSPEGIPYEQYF.

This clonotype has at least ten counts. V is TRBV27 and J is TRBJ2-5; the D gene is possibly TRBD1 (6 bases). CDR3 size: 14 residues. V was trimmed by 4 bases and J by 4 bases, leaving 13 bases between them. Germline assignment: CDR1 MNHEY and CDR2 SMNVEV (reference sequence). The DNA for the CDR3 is TGTGCCAGCAGTTCCCCGGGACAAGGAGAGACCCAGTACTTC. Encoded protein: CASSSPGQGETQYF.

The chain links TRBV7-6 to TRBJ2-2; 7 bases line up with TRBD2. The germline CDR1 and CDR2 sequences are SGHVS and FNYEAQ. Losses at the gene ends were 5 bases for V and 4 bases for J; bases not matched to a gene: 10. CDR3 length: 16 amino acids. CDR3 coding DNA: TGTGCCAGCAGCCCCGGACTAGGAACAGGCACCGGGGAGCTGTTTTTT. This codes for CASSPGLGTGTGELFF.